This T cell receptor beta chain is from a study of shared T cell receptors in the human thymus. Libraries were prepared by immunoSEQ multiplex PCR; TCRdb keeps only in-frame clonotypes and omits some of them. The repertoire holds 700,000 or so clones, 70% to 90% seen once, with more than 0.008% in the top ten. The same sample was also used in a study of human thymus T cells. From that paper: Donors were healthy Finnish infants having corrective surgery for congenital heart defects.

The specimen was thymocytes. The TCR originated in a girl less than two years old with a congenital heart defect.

In nucleotides, the CDR3 is TGTGCCAGCAGTGACGGGAGACACACAGATACGCAGTATTTT. Amino acids: CASSDGRHTDTQYF. The chain couples TRBV6-4 to TRBJ2-3, with D perhaps matching TRBD2 (5 bases). Trimming removed 2 bases from V and 2 bases from J, with 8 bases in between. The CDR3 is 14 amino acids. Germline V gene sequence: CDR1 MRHNA, CDR2 SNTAGT.